The clone carrying this T cell receptor (beta chain) was seen a few times. As yet, its antigen is unknown. Trimming removed 6 bases at V and 2 bases at J, with 11 bases between. There are 15 residues in the CDR3. A second PCR of about 6 to 12 cycles used a sample-barcoded 5' primer and a J-beta primer mix. With 12 random nucleotides, a template-switch adaptor tagged each individual cDNA molecule. TCRdb recomputed calls from the 5' RACE reads with MiXCR, one row per CDR3 protein. The sample carries 710,000 or so distinct CDR3 sequences, approximately 22% recorded once. This sample was included in a study of blood T cells in healthy people across ages. Study-level background: For every two T cells, template switching captured about one barcoded beta molecule. Whole-study results and caveats: Naive T cell percentage showed a strong correlation with TCR beta diversity. Per-million-T-cell TCR beta diversity fell roughly linearly with age.

The genes are TRBV12-3 or TRBV12-4 and TRBJ2-6, with no clear D. This receptor was taken from a man aged 70 or older in good health. The sequencing sample was made of blood. The DNA of the CDR3 is TGTGCCAGCAGCCCGACGATAGCTGGGGCCAACGTCCTGACTTTC. Translating gives CASSPTIAGANVLTF.